The next 22 T cell receptor beta chains were all read from a single sample in a study of blood T cell repertoires in COVID-19. Produced via immunoSEQ multiplex PCR; TCRdb's table is partial and in-frame only. Of around 130,000 clones in the sample, over 75% were seen once. Sequencing was performed on peripheral blood. These receptors all come from an older woman with acute or convalescent COVID-19.

The gene calls are TRBV9 and TRBJ2-7; the D gene is possibly TRBD2 (5 bases). Germline V gene sequence: CDR1 SGDLS, CDR2 YYNGEE. Trimming took 0 bases from V and 3 from J, leaving 13 bases between them. CDR3 length: 15 residues. The CDR3 sequence is CASSVGWESFYEQYF. In DNA form, the CDR3 reads TGTGCCAGCAGCGTAGGGTGGGAGTCCTTCTACGAGCAGTACTTC.

This chain joins TRBV7-2 and TRBJ2-1, with D possibly being TRBD2 (6 bases). CDR1 is SGHTA, CDR2 FQGNSA, per germline. Trimming pared 2 bases from V and 6 bases from J, leaving 20 bases between. The CDR3 contains 17 residues. The CDR3, as DNA: TGTGCCAGCAGCTTAAGGGCCGCGGGACCACCTTCCAATGAGCAGTTCTTC. Residues: CASSLRAAGPPSNEQFF.

The rearrangement joins TRBV19 to TRBJ1-2; D not certain. Germline-derived CDR1 and CDR2 are LNHDA and SQIVND (reference sequence). The V end lost 5 bases, the J end lost 8 bases, and 6 bases lay between the germline ends. The CDR3 is 10 amino acids. The CDR3 DNA sequence: TGTGCCAGTAGTGGAGCCGGCTACACCTTC. The encoded protein is CASSGAGYTF.

This chain connects TRBV19 to TRBJ1-2; the match to TRBD1 covers 7 bases. This CDR3 region has 15 residues. V gave up 3 bases and J gave up 0 bases; unmatched junction bases: 4. CDR1 is LNHDA and CDR2 is SQIVND in the germline V gene (reference sequence). In nucleotides, the CDR3 is TGTGCCAGTAGTATCTCTGGGACAGCTAACTATGGCTACACCTTC. It encodes CASSISGTANYGYTF. Full variable domain (missing parts from reference TRBV19 and TRBJ1-2): DGGITQSPKYLFRKEGQNVTLSCEQNLNHDAMYWYRQDPGQGLRLIYYSQIVNDFQKGDIAEGYSVSREKKESFPLTVTSAQKNPTAFYLCASSISGTANYGYTFGSGTRLTVV.

The V gene is TRBV19, the J gene TRBJ1-1, with D hard to call. The V end lost 3 bases, the J end lost 5 bases, and 22 bases lay between the germline ends. Germline-derived CDR1 and CDR2 are LNHDA and SQIVND (reference sequence). The CDR3 extends over 17 amino acids. CDR3 loop: CASSIGLLAGRGTEAFF. The CDR3 DNA is TGTGCCAGTAGTATCGGTCTTCTTGCCGGGAGAGGAACTGAAGCTTTCTTT.

Points on this clone: In the same sample, other DNA sequences code for this CDR3. V is TRBV19 and J is TRBJ1-5, with 9 bases matching TRBD1. CDR1 and CDR2 from the germline V gene are LNHDA and SQIVND (reference sequence). The CDR3 is made up of 14 amino acids. J was trimmed by 4 bases and V by 6 bases; bases with no gene match: 4. The CDR3 coding sequence is TGTGCCAGTAGCGAGACAGGGGGAAATCAGCCCCAGCATTTT. The encoded protein is CASSETGGNQPQHF.

The chain employs TRBV5-1 and TRBJ2-2; D is perhaps TRBD2 (5 bases). CDR1 is SGHRS, CDR2 YFSETQ, per germline. V shed 0 bases and J shed 2 bases, with 14 bases lying between them. CDR3 size: 17 residues. CDR3 bases: TGCGCCAGCAGCTTGGCCCTCGGCGGGCAAAACACCGGGGAGCTGTTTTTT. This encodes CASSLALGGQNTGELFF. The full variable domain, in which reference TRBV5-1 and TRBJ2-2 provide the parts outside the CDR3, is KAGVTQTPRYLIKTRGQQVTLSCSPISGHRSVSWYQQTPGQGLQFLFEYFSETQRNKGNFPGRFSGRQFSNSRSEMNVSTLELGDSALYLCASSLALGGQNTGELFFGEGSRLTVL.

The chain has TRBV15 and TRBJ1-1; 7 bases fit TRBD1. The germline V gene has CDR1 LNHNV and CDR2 YYDKDF (reference sequence). After removal of 6 bases from V and 5 bases from J, the junction contained 12 bases not matched to a gene. The CDR3 contains 15 residues. The CDR3 region has the DNA TGTGCCACCAGTTTAACAAGACAGGGTTGGACTGAAGCTTTCTTT. Translating gives CATSLTRQGWTEAFF. The full variable domain, in which reference TRBV15 and TRBJ1-1 provide the parts outside the CDR3, is DAMVIQNPRYQVTQFGKPVTLSCSQTLNHNVMYWYQQKSSQAPKLLFHYYDKDFNNEADTPDNFQSRRPNTSFCFLDIRSPGLGDTAMYLCATSLTRQGWTEAFFGQGTRLTVV.

This chain uses TRBV4-2 with TRBJ2-7, with TRBD2 identical over 8 bases. The germline V gene encodes CDR1 LGHNA and CDR2 YNFKEQ. The CDR3 covers 15 residues. V lost 0 bases, J lost 6 bases, and 7 bases stayed unmatched. The CDR3: CASSQDVAGTGEQYF. The CDR3 region has the DNA TGTGCCAGCAGCCAAGATGTAGCGGGAACGGGCGAGCAGTACTTC.

V is TRBV2 and J is TRBJ2-6, with TRBD1 matching 11 bases. CDR3 size: 18 residues. CDR1 and CDR2 from the germline V gene are SNHLY and FYNNEI. J was trimmed by 0 bases and V by 4 bases; bases with no gene match: 5. The CDR3 reads CASSGRTGGGSGANVLTF. As DNA, the CDR3 is TGTGCCAGCAGTGGTCGGACAGGGGGCGGCTCTGGGGCCAACGTCCTGACTTTC.

The chain joins TRBV6-1 to TRBJ1-5; possibly TRBD1 for D (6 bases). CDR3 length: 15 residues. V was trimmed by 3 bases and J by 6 bases, leaving 15 bases between them. Per the germline V gene, CDR1 is MNHNS and CDR2 is SASEGT. The CDR3 sequence is CASSDRGAVFQPQHF. In DNA form, the CDR3 reads TGTGCCAGCAGTGACAGGGGAGCGGTTTTTCAGCCCCAGCATTTT.

The chain carries TRBV3-1 (or the pseudogene TRBV3-2) and TRBJ2-1; D might be TRBD2 (5 bases). CDR3 length: 19 amino acids. Germline V gene data show CDR1 as LGHDT and CDR2 as YNNKEL (reference sequence). V gave up 2 bases and J gave up 1 base, with 21 bases separating them. The CDR3 nucleotides read TGTGCCAGCAGCCAACCCCGCCTGGGTGGGAGTAAATCCTACAATGAGCAGTTCTTC. Its translation: CASSQPRLGGSKSYNEQFF.

This chain links TRBV6-5 with TRBJ1-5; 7 positions match TRBD1. J was trimmed by 5 bases and V by 6 bases; bases with no gene match: 10. The germline CDR1 and CDR2 sequences are MNHEY and SVGAGI. CDR3 length equals 15 residues. The CDR3 loop reads CASRPTGIRHQPQHF. The CDR3 bases are TGTGCCAGCAGACCGACAGGGATTAGACATCAGCCCCAGCATTTT.

This chain connects TRBV21-1 to TRBJ2-7; TRBD2, the D gene given by the table, was not confirmed from the DNA. TRBV21-1 represents a pseudogene. This CDR3 is built from 13 residues. The CDR3 DNA sequence: TGTGCCAGCAGCATGGGGGACTTCTACGAGCAGTACGTC. Translation: CASSMGDFYEQYV.

The genes are TRBV28 and TRBJ2-5; 7 bases fit TRBD1. Germline V gene sequence: CDR1 MDHEN, CDR2 SYDVKM. The CDR3 loop spans 16 amino acids. Trimming took 2 bases from V and 4 from J; bases not matched to a gene: 10. The CDR3 loop reads CASSLQGKQGRETQYF. The DNA for the CDR3 is TGTGCCAGCAGTTTACAGGGGAAACAGGGGAGAGAGACCCAGTACTTC.

The chain joins TRBV6-1 to TRBJ1-3; weak D call: TRBD1 (6 bases). The V gene's germline CDR1 is MNHNS and CDR2 SASEGT. The V end was cut by 1 base, the J end by 4 bases, with 14 bases between. The CDR3 is 16 residues long. CDR3 residues: CASSEGVGGRGNTIYF. The CDR3 DNA is TGTGCCAGCAGTGAAGGGGTTGGGGGCAGGGGAAACACCATATATTTT.

This rearrangement joins TRBV12-3 or TRBV12-4 to TRBJ1-2; 7 bases are shared with TRBD1. The V segment lost 1 base and the J segment 9 bases; nucleotides outside the gene matches: 2. The CDR3 sequence is 12 residues long. CDR3 protein: CASSLGQGSYTF. The CDR3 region has the DNA TGTGCCAGCAGTTTAGGACAGGGAAGCTACACCTTC.

The rearrangement uses TRBV29-1 and TRBJ1-1; possible D gene TRBD1, 5 bases. The CDR3 contains 14 residues. V lost 3 bases and J 4 bases, leaving 15 bases between the germline ends. Germline V CDR1 and CDR2: SQVTM, ANQGSEA. Here the CDR3 DNA reads TGCAGCGTTGACCGTGGGGCGAAAAGCACTGAAGCTTTCTTT. This codes for CSVDRGAKSTEAFF.

The chain couples TRBV18 to TRBJ1-5; weak D call: TRBD1 (5 bases). Germline V gene sequence: CDR1 KGHSH, CDR2 LQKENI. V was trimmed by 4 bases and J by 5 bases, leaving 9 bases between them. CDR3 size: 13 residues. CDR3 protein: CASSRDYDQPQHF. CDR3 nucleotides: TGTGCCAGCTCACGGGACTACGATCAGCCCCAGCATTTT.

The chain links TRBV18 to TRBJ1-2, with 11 nucleotides matching TRBD1. Looked up from germline, CDR1 is KGHSH and CDR2 is LQKENI. V shed 1 base and J 3 bases; nucleotides not matched to a gene: 10. CDR3 length: 18 amino acids. The CDR3 here is CASSPLGGTGGNYYGYTF. The CDR3 DNA reads TGTGCCAGCTCACCACTTGGTGGGACAGGGGGAAATTACTATGGCTACACCTTC. The full variable domain, its missing parts supplied by reference TRBV18 and TRBJ1-2, is NAGVMQNPRHLVRRRGQEARLRCSPMKGHSHVYWYRQLPEEGLKFMVYLQKENIIDESGMPKERFSAEFPKEGPSILRIQQVVRGDSAAYFCASSPLGGTGGNYYGYTFGSGTRLTVV.

The chain joins TRBV5-1 to TRBJ2-3; D perhaps matches TRBD2 (6 bases). V lost 6 bases and J 3 bases, leaving 14 bases between the germline ends. Germline lookup yields CDR1 SGHRS and CDR2 YFSETQ. The length of the CDR3 is 14 residues. The CDR3 here is CASNTGSRTDTQYF. In DNA form, the CDR3 reads TGCGCCAGCAATACCGGGAGTAGGACAGATACGCAGTATTTT.

The chain carries TRBV4-2 and TRBJ1-2; D is possibly TRBD1 (6 bases). The V gene's germline CDR1 is LGHNA and CDR2 YNFKEQ. The CDR3 totals 16 residues. Trimming took off 0 bases at V and 4 bases at J, with 15 bases between the two ends. Here the CDR3 DNA reads TGTGCCAGCAGCCAAGAGGGGGCTCGGGTTTTCTATGGCTACACCTTC. Protein sequence: CASSQEGARVFYGYTF.